The 11 T cell receptor beta chains in this list originate from one sample, sequenced in a study of shared clonotypes between healthy human individuals. The data were produced by immunoSEQ multiplex PCR, yet TCRdb's version contains in-frame clones alone and is incomplete. The data contain about 380,000 clones, 90% to 97% of them singletons. Sequencing used memory CD8+ T cells sorted from blood. The sample's subset: CD45RO+ cells pooled with CCR7-negative TemRA cells. These receptors were collected from a man younger than 40 in good health.

This rearrangement joins TRBV28 to TRBJ2-7; D remains unclear. Trimming pared 5 bases from V and 0 bases from J, leaving 8 bases between. Germline V CDR1 and CDR2: MDHEN, SYDVKM. CDR3 length: 13 residues. The CDR3 spells CASSLRISYEQYF. In DNA, the CDR3 is TGTGCCAGCAGTCTCAGGATCTCCTACGAGCAGTACTTC.

The chain joins TRBV10-2 to TRBJ1-2, with TRBD1 identical over 7 bases. V lost 2 bases, J lost 2 bases, and 2 bases stayed unmatched. Germline CDR1 and CDR2: WSHSY and SAAADI. The CDR3 runs 14 residues. The CDR3 is CASSEPDRNYGYTF. The DNA of the CDR3 is TGCGCCAGCAGTGAGCCGGACAGGAACTATGGCTACACCTTC.

The chain couples TRBV29-1 to TRBJ1-1; the match to TRBD1 covers 8 bases. The CDR3 is 12 residues long. J gave up 5 bases and V 5 bases, and 4 bases lay outside the gene matches. Germline assignment: CDR1 SQVTM and CDR2 ANQGSEA. This CDR3 reads CSVRTGSTEAFF. The CDR3 DNA sequence: TGCAGCGTTCGGACAGGGTCTACTGAAGCTTTCTTT.

The chain has TRBV7-2 and TRBJ2-5, with a weak D call TRBD2 (6 bases). V lost 3 bases and J lost 2, with 10 bases in between. CDR1 is SGHTA, CDR2 FQGNSA, per germline. The CDR3 sequence is 14 residues long. CDR3 in amino acids: CASSLGLGQETQYF. CDR3 nucleotide sequence: TGTGCCAGCAGCTTGGGACTGGGACAAGAGACCCAGTACTTC.

The chain recombines TRBV6-6 with TRBJ1-2; TRBD1 aligns across 11 bases. The CDR3 contains 13 residues. With 5 bases clipped from V and 7 bases from J, the junction kept 3 bases outside the gene matches. The V gene's germline CDR1 is MNHNY and CDR2 SVGAGI (reference sequence). CDR3 region: CASSPGTGGGYTF. As DNA, the CDR3 is TGTGCCAGCAGTCCTGGGACAGGGGGTGGCTACACCTTC.

The chain uses TRBV30 and TRBJ2-5; a possible D gene is TRBD1 (5 bases). This CDR3 contains 15 residues. Germline V gene data show CDR1 as GTSNPN and CDR2 as SVGIG (reference sequence). V dropped 2 bases and J dropped 1 base, with 14 bases sitting between them. The CDR3 loop reads CAWSRGWGTQETQYF. As DNA, the CDR3 is TGTGCCTGGAGTAGGGGTTGGGGTACCCAAGAGACCCAGTACTTC.

This clone appeared once. The chain has TRBV7-9 and TRBJ2-1; 9 nucleotides line up with TRBD2. The germline V gene has CDR1 SEHNR and CDR2 FQNEAQ (reference sequence). The CDR3 runs 15 residues. J lost 9 bases, V lost 3 bases, and 9 bases had no gene match. The CDR3 nucleotides read TGTGCCAGCAGCTTGCTTAGACTAGCGGCTATTGAGCAGTTCTTC. Its translation: CASSLLRLAAIEQFF.

The CDR3 region has the DNA TGTGCCAGCAGTGCGGTAGACAGCACAGATACGCAGTATTTT. It specifies CASSAVDSTDTQYF. This sequence joins TRBV2 and TRBJ2-3; D gene unclear. The CDR3 is 14 residues long. V lost 4 bases and J 0 bases, leaving 8 bases between the germline ends. From germline, CDR1 is SNHLY and CDR2 FYNNEI.

The chain combines TRBV5-1 with TRBJ2-2; D remains unclear. V lost 4 bases to trimming and J lost 0 bases, with 10 bases between them. This CDR3 spans 15 amino acids. The V gene's germline CDR1 is SGHRS and CDR2 YFSETQ. CDR3 residues: CASSPPLTNTGELFF. DNA of the CDR3: TGCGCCAGCAGCCCCCCCTTAACGAACACCGGGGAGCTGTTTTTT.

The J gene is TRBJ1-1, the V gene TRBV6-1; possibly TRBD1 for D (6 bases). The CDR3 is 13 amino acids. Germline V gene lookup returns CDR1 MNHNS and CDR2 SASEGT. The germline V and J ends were trimmed by 2 bases and 8 bases, with 12 bases remaining between them. The CDR3 loop is CASSERTEREAFF. CDR3 coding DNA: TGTGCCAGCAGTGAACGGACAGAACGGGAAGCTTTCTTT.

Comments on this clone: The junction and the germline gene differ at one end; a read error may be behind it. J is TRBJ2-3 and V is TRBV2, with 12 bases aligning to TRBD2. The CDR3 sequence is 13 residues long. Germline assignment: CDR1 SNHLY and CDR2 FYNNEI. CDR3 region: CASSARTSGKLGF. CDR3 nucleotides: TGTGCCAGCAGCGCAAGGACTAGCGGGAAGCTTGGATTT.